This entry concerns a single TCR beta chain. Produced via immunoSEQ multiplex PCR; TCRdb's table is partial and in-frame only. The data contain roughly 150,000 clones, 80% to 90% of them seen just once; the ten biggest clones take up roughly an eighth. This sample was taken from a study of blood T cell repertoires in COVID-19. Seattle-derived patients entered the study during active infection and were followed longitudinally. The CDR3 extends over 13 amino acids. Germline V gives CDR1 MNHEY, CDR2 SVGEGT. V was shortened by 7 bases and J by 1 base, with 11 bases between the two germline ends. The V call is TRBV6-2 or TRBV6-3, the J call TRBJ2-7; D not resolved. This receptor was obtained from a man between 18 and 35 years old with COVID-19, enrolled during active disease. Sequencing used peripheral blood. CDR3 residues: CASTSSASYEQYF. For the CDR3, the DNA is TGTGCCAGCACTTCCTCAGCTTCCTACGAGCAGTACTTC.